A single sample is the source of the 25 T cell receptor beta chains below, sequenced in a study of shared clonotypes between healthy human individuals. Here immunoSEQ multiplex PCR was the method, and the copy in TCRdb shows in-frame clones only, minus some. The table lists about 1.1 million clones, 70% to 80% of them singletons. The sample was memory CD4+ T cells from PBMCs. The subset: CD45RA-negative fraction. All receptors derive from a man aged 18 to 29 in good health. Some clones in this sample may be carry-over from other donors' samples.

The gene calls are TRBV5-4 and TRBJ2-5; D unresolved. In germline, CDR1 is SGHNT, CDR2 YYREEE (reference sequence). This CDR3 spans 12 amino acids. V lost 0 bases and J lost 5, with 5 bases in between. CDR3 in amino acids: CASSLGDETQYF. The CDR3 DNA reads TGTGCCAGCAGCTTGGGGGATGAGACCCAGTACTTC.

The chain recombines TRBV11-1 with TRBJ2-7; perhaps TRBD2 as D (5 bases). CDR1 and CDR2 from the germline V gene are SGHAT and FQDESV (reference sequence). The CDR3 runs 12 residues. V lost 4 bases, J lost 4 bases, and 8 bases lay in between. CDR3: CASSSSGYEQYF. In DNA, the CDR3 is TGTGCCAGCAGCTCCAGCGGTTACGAGCAGTACTTC.

The chain has TRBV7-3 and TRBJ1-2; 12 bases are a match to TRBD1. This CDR3 contains 16 residues. The V and J ends lost 8 bases and 0 bases, in that order; junction bases with no gene match: 7. Germline CDR1 reads SGHTA; CDR2 reads FQGTGA. The chain's CDR3 is CASGLGQGAPNYGYTF. The CDR3 bases are TGTGCCAGCGGTTTGGGACAGGGGGCGCCTAACTATGGCTACACCTTC.

This clone was found once. The V and J genes are TRBV10-2 and TRBJ2-5; D call uncertain. This CDR3 region has 13 residues. V lost 6 bases and J 1 base, leaving 9 bases between the germline ends. Germline assignment: CDR1 WSHSY and CDR2 SAAADI. The DNA of the CDR3 is TGCGCCAGCAGGATCAGAGGCCAAGAGACCCAGTACTTC. Translation: CASRIRGQETQYF.

This clone was picked up a small number of times. A read error may be the cause here, since a much bigger clone is one base away. The sample holds other DNA sequences that translate to the same CDR3. This chain uses TRBV20-1 with TRBJ2-5; D gene unclear. With the DNA end fitting TRBJ2-7 better, the J assignment may be wrong. The germline V gene encodes CDR1 DFQATT and CDR2 SNEGSKA (reference sequence). The CDR3 length is 10 residues. Here the CDR3 reads CSASDYEQYF. DNA for the CDR3: TGCAGTGCTAGTGATTACGAGCAGTACTTC.

V usage is TRBV28 and J usage is TRBJ1-2; D gene unclear. Looked up from germline, CDR1 is MDHEN and CDR2 is SYDVKM. The CDR3 is 13 amino acids. The V gene lost 0 bases and the J gene lost 8 bases, with 10 bases spanning the gap. Written as DNA, the CDR3 is TGTGCCAGCAGTTTATGGGGTGGGCTAGGCTACACCTTC. This sequence encodes CASSLWGGLGYTF.

This clone was detected only a few times. The chain joins TRBV19 to TRBJ1-1; no reliable D call. From germline, CDR1 is LNHDA and CDR2 SQIVND (reference sequence). V lost 1 base and J lost 1, with 10 bases in between. The CDR3 spans 15 residues. The CDR3 DNA reads TGTGCCAGTAGTATAGGCGGACGGAGGAACACTGAAGCTTTCTTT. It translates to CASSIGGRRNTEAFF.

The CDR3 reads CASSLAPAGGSGDTQYF. DNA of the CDR3: TGCGCCAGCAGCTTGGCGCCAGCGGGGGGCTCGGGTGATACGCAGTATTTT. The chain recombines TRBV5-1 with TRBJ2-3; the match to TRBD2 covers 9 bases. CDR1 is SGHRS and CDR2 is YFSETQ in the germline V gene. The CDR3 loop spans 17 amino acids. The trim removed 0 bases at V and 6 bases at J, leaving 11 bases unmatched.

This clone was detected only once. The chain carries TRBV6-1 and TRBJ2-7, with D possibly being TRBD1 or TRBD2 (5 bases each). Germline V gene lookup returns CDR1 MNHNS and CDR2 SASEGT. Trimming took off 6 bases at V and 1 base at J, with 10 bases between the two ends. This CDR3 has 13 residues. This CDR3 reads CASRPGPSYEQYF. Written as DNA, the CDR3 is TGTGCCAGCAGACCGGGACCTTCCTACGAGCAGTACTTC.

V is TRBV5-5 and J is TRBJ2-7; perhaps D is TRBD1 or TRBD2 (5 bases each). Trimming took 4 bases from V and 4 from J, leaving 15 bases between them. The CDR3 is 14 amino acids. Germline CDR1 and CDR2: SGHKS and YYEKEE (reference sequence). The CDR3 reads CASSVGPRIYEQYF. CDR3 coding DNA: TGTGCCAGCAGCGTGGGACCACGAATTTACGAGCAGTACTTC.

Turning to this clone: A read error may be the cause here, since a much bigger clone is one base away. The V call is TRBV29-1, the J call TRBJ2-3; D gene unclear. The J call is doubtful: the DNA matches TRBJ1-5 better. In germline, CDR1 is SQVTM, CDR2 ANQGSEA. The CDR3 has 15 residues. CDR3 bases: TGCAGCGTGTCTAGCGGGAGCGACCCAACAGATACGCAGCATTTT. Its protein product is CSVSSGSDPTDTQHF.

The chain combines TRBV29-1 with TRBJ2-7, with D tentatively TRBD2 (6 bases). Per germline, CDR1 SQVTM and CDR2 ANQGSEA. With 5 bases removed from V and 2 bases from J, the gap between germline ends came to 16 bases. The CDR3 totals 14 residues. CDR3 loop: CSVRGGVGTYEQYF. CDR3 DNA sequence: TGCAGCGTTCGGGGCGGGGTGGGGACCTACGAGCAGTACTTC.

This chain joins TRBV7-9 and TRBJ2-5, with TRBD2 as a possible D gene (5 bases). Germline V CDR1 and CDR2: SEHNR, FQNEAQ (reference sequence). The CDR3 is 16 amino acids. Trimming took 1 base from V and 4 from J, leaving 16 bases between them. The CDR3 region is CASSLGAGGEGETQYF. The CDR3 nucleotides are TGTGCCAGCAGCTTAGGGGCAGGTGGTGAGGGAGAGACCCAGTACTTC.

The chain carries TRBV6-6 and TRBJ1-1; D is uncertain. Trimming pared 2 bases from V and 3 bases from J, leaving 13 bases between. Germline V lookup: CDR1 MNHNY, CDR2 SVGAGI (reference sequence). CDR3 length equals 15 residues. The CDR3 reads CASSYLPQRDTEAFF. Here the CDR3 DNA reads TGTGCCAGCAGTTACCTCCCCCAACGGGACACTGAAGCTTTCTTT.

The chain is built from TRBV9 and TRBJ1-1; possible D gene TRBD1, 6 bases. V dropped 4 bases and J dropped 7 bases, with 20 bases sitting between them. The CDR3 is 15 amino acids. Per the germline V gene, CDR1 is SGDLS and CDR2 is YYNGEE. The CDR3 DNA follows: TGTGCCAGCAGCCCAGTGGTGGTAGGGGGGGTTGAAGCTTTCTTT. Protein sequence: CASSPVVVGGVEAFF. Combining the CDR3 with reference TRBV9 and TRBJ1-1 gives the whole variable domain DSGVTQTPKHLITATGQRVTLRCSPRSGDLSVYWYQQSLDQGLQFLIQYYNGEERAKGNILERFSAQQFPDLHSELNLSSLELGDSALYFCASSPVVVGGVEAFFGQGTRLTVV.

The genes are TRBV15 and TRBJ2-3; no clear D. This CDR3 comprises 14 residues. Trimming left V 5 bases short and J 2 bases short, with 11 bases between. Germline CDR1 reads LNHNV; CDR2 reads YYDKDF (reference sequence). The CDR3 loop is CATSQGRTTDTQYF. The CDR3 DNA reads TGTGCCACCAGCCAAGGACGGACCACAGATACGCAGTATTTT.

The chain combines TRBV6-1 with TRBJ2-7; 11 bases fit TRBD2. The germline CDR1 and CDR2 sequences are MNHNS and SASEGT. The CDR3 loop spans 15 amino acids. Trimming at V came to 7 bases and at J to 2 bases, leaving 7 bases not matched to a gene. CDR3 nucleotides: TGTGCCAGCAAACCGGGACTAGCGGCCCCCTACGAGCAGTACTTC. As protein: CASKPGLAAPYEQYF.

This clone was counted a few times. The chain combines TRBV6-5 with TRBJ1-2, with D tentatively TRBD1 (5 bases). The CDR3 contains 15 residues. Per the germline V gene, CDR1 is MNHEY and CDR2 is SVGAGI. Trimming removed 0 bases from V and 1 base from J, with 9 bases in between. In DNA form, the CDR3 reads TGTGCCAGCAGTTACTCGAGGGGCAGTAACTATGGCTACACCTTC. As protein: CASSYSRGSNYGYTF.

This clone was recorded many times. The V and J genes are TRBV7-9 and TRBJ2-7, with 11 bases lining up with TRBD1. Looked up from germline, CDR1 is SEHNR and CDR2 is FQNEAQ (reference sequence). The V and J ends lost 5 bases and 7 bases, in that order; junction bases with no gene match: 13. The CDR3 length is 16 residues. This chain's CDR3 is CASSPAPGQGAEEQYF. CDR3 nucleotide sequence: TGTGCCAGCAGCCCCGCACCTGGACAGGGGGCGGAAGAGCAGTACTTC.

This sequence joins TRBV5-1 and TRBJ2-3; D is unresolved. V lost 0 bases, J lost 5 bases, and 13 bases lay in between. Germline V gene data show CDR1 as SGHRS and CDR2 as YFSETQ. The CDR3 length is 15 residues. The CDR3 protein is CASSLGTPIVDTQYF. The CDR3 coding sequence is TGCGCCAGCAGCTTGGGTACCCCTATCGTAGATACGCAGTATTTT.

This clone was seen only once. This chain uses TRBV9 with TRBJ2-5; TRBD1 aligns across 8 bases. Germline V gives CDR1 SGDLS, CDR2 YYNGEE. After removal of 4 bases from V and 4 bases from J, the junction contained 9 bases not matched to a gene. There are 15 residues in the CDR3. In DNA, the CDR3 is TGTGCCAGCAGCCCCTATATGGACAGGGCAGAGACCCAGTACTTC. It codes for CASSPYMDRAETQYF.

This clone has at least ten counts. V and J are TRBV5-4 and TRBJ1-2; no clear D gene. The CDR3 sequence is 17 residues long. Germline CDR1 and CDR2: SGHNT and YYREEE (reference sequence). V lost 0 bases and J 8 bases, leaving 23 bases between the germline ends. DNA for the CDR3: TGTGCCAGCAGCTTGGACCGGCTGCGCTCAGCCCAAGGGGGCTACACCTTC. Encoded protein: CASSLDRLRSAQGGYTF.

In its sample, this clone was seen once. CDR3 amino acids: CASKGVFHEQYF. The CDR3 DNA reads as TGTGCCAGCAAGGGCGTTTTCCACGAGCAGTACTTC. The rearrangement links TRBV7-8 to TRBJ2-7; D is ambiguous. Trimming removed 7 bases at V and 5 bases at J, with 12 bases between. Germline V gene sequence: CDR1 SGHVS, CDR2 FQNEAQ. This CDR3 is 12 amino acids long.

To note about this clone: At one end the junction does not follow the germline gene, possibly because of a read error. This CDR3 is CASREGQNTGELFF. The CDR3 coding sequence is TGTGCCAGCAGAGAAGGACAGAACACCGGGGAGCTGTTTTTT. The J gene is TRBJ2-2, the V gene TRBV2; D is possibly TRBD1 (5 bases). Germline V gene sequence: CDR1 SNHLY, CDR2 FYNNEI. This CDR3 is built from 14 residues.

This clone appeared a few times. This chain joins TRBV27 and TRBJ2-7; D possibly corresponds to TRBD2 (5 bases). The V end lost 5 bases, the J end lost 0 bases, and 14 bases lay between the germline ends. Germline V gene lookup returns CDR1 MNHEY and CDR2 SMNVEV (reference sequence). CDR3 length: 15 residues. As DNA, the CDR3 is TGTGCCAGCAGTAGTCGGGGAGCGGTCTCCTACGAGCAGTACTTC. Amino acid sequence: CASSSRGAVSYEQYF.